In its sample, the clone carrying this T cell receptor (beta chain) was seen a few times. These data originate in a study of early T cells in non-severe SARS-CoV-2 infection. Background on the study: Investigators sequenced bulk RNA drawn from unsorted whole blood, and chains remained unpaired.

This CDR3 region has 17 residues. V gave up 0 bases and J gave up 5 bases, with 19 bases separating them. Germline-derived CDR1 and CDR2 are ENHRY and SYGVKD. TCRdb processed the 5' RACE reads anew with MiXCR; each CDR3 protein has one entry. The sample lists approximately 50,000 distinct CDR3 sequences; approximately 9.9% were seen once. Sample: whole blood. This receptor was taken from an adult who was a healthcare worker with PCR-confirmed SARS-CoV-2 infection or an uninfected control (not recorded which). The chain links TRBV10-3 to TRBJ2-5; D is undetermined. The CDR3 here is CAISESGRSRFSETQYF. Here the CDR3 DNA reads TGTGCCATCAGTGAGTCGGGTAGAAGCAGGTTTAGTGAGACCCAGTACTTC.